This T cell receptor beta chain was sequenced during a study of T cell repertoires in cytomegalovirus infection. Study-wide results and caveats: The cumulative frequency of public TCR beta families identified carriers of CMV plus the relevant HLA.

This clonotype has more than one count but fewer than ten. The antigen is unknown. Germline CDR1 is LNHNV and CDR2 is YYDKDF (reference sequence). The CDR3 extends over 14 amino acids. V lost 3 bases, J lost 4 bases, and 12 bases lay in between. TCRdb analysed the reads with MiXCR anew, one entry per CDR3 protein. The sample consists of nearly 450,000 distinct CDR3 sequences, around 32% of them appearing once. The V gene is TRBV15, the J gene TRBJ1-2, with TRBD1 as a possible D gene (6 bases). The TCR sequence derives from a human donor in good health (CMV status not recorded). Some clones in this sample may be carry-over from other donors' samples. Source material: PBMCs. For the CDR3, the DNA is TGTGCCACCAGCAGTAGGGGGGGGTTCTATGGCTACACCTTC. This sequence encodes CATSSRGGFYGYTF.